This T cell receptor (beta chain) comes out of a study of cytomegalovirus exposure and HLA in healthy donors. The study's findings and limits: In an earlier analysis, most TCR beta V segments were productive about 87% or about 30% of the time. The later analysis indicated that the majority of CMV-associated TCR beta chains appeared HLA-restricted.

Germline CDR1 and CDR2: SGHRS and YFSETQ. Germline trimming cut 5 bases from V and 3 bases from J; bases unmatched to any gene: 8. The CDR3 runs 15 residues. Concerning this clone itself: No antigen is known for it.

Both 60 Vbeta primers and 13 Jbeta primers went into the PCR. The table came from immunoSEQ multiplex PCR; TCRdb's copy has only in-frame clones and leaves some out. In all, the sample yields 56,000 or so clones. Sequenced: PBMCs. This clonotype originated in a man aged 35 to 55 in good health and CMV-seropositive. The chain uses TRBV5-1 and TRBJ2-7; TRBD1 matches 10 bases. The DNA for the CDR3 is TGCGCCAGCAGTCCTCCCGGGACAGGGGACTACGAGCAGTACTTC. Translation gives CASSPPGTGDYEQYF. Full variable domain (missing parts from reference TRBV5-1 and TRBJ2-7): KAGVTQTPRYLIKTRGQQVTLSCSPISGHRSVSWYQQTPGQGLQFLFEYFSETQRNKGNFPGRFSGRQFSNSRSEMNVSTLELGDSALYLCASSPPGTGDYEQYFGPGTRLTVT.